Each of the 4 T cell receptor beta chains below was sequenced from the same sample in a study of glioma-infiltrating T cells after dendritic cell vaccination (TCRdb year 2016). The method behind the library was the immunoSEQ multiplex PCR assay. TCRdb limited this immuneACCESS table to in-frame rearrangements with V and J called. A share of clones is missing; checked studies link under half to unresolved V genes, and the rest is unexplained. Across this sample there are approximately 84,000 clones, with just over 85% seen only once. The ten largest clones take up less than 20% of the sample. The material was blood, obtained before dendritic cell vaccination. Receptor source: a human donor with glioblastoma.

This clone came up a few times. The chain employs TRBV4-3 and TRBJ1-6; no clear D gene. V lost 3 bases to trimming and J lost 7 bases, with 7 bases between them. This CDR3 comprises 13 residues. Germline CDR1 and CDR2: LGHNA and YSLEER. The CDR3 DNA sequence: TGCGCCAGCAGCCACCTACAGAATTCACCCCTCCACTTT. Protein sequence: CASSHLQNSPLHF.

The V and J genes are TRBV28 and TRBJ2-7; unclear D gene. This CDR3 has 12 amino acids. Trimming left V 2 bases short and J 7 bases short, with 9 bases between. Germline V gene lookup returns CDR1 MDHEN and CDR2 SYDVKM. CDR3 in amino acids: CASSLGPLEQYF. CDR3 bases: TGTGCCAGCAGTTTAGGGCCTCTTGAGCAGTACTTC.

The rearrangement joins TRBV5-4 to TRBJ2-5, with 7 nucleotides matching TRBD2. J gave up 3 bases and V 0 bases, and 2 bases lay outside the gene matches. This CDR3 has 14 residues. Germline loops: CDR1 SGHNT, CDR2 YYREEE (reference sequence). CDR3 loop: CASSLGGSEETQYF. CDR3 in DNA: TGTGCCAGCAGCTTGGGCGGGAGCGAAGAGACCCAGTACTTC.

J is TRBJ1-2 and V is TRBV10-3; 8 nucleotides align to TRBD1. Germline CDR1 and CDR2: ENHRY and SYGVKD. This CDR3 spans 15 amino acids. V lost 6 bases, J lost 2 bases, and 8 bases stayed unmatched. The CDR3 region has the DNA TGTGCCATCAGGGATGGACAGGGCGGCAACTATGGCTACACCTTC. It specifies CAIRDGQGGNYGYTF.